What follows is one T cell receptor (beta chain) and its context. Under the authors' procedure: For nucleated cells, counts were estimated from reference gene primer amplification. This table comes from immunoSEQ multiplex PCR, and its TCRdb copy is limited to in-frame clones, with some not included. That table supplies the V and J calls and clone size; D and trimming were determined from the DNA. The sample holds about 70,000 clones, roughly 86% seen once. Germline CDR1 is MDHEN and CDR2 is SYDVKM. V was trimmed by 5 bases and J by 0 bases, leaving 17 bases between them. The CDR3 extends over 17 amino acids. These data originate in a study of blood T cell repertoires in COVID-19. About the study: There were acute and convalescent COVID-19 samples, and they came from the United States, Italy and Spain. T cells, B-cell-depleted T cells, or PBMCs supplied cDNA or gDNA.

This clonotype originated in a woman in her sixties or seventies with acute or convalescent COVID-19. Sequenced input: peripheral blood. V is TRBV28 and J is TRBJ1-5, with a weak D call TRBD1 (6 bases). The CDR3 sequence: CASSKRSGVSSNQPQHF. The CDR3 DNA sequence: TGTGCCAGCAGTAAACGCTCAGGGGTATCTAGCAATCAGCCCCAGCATTTT.